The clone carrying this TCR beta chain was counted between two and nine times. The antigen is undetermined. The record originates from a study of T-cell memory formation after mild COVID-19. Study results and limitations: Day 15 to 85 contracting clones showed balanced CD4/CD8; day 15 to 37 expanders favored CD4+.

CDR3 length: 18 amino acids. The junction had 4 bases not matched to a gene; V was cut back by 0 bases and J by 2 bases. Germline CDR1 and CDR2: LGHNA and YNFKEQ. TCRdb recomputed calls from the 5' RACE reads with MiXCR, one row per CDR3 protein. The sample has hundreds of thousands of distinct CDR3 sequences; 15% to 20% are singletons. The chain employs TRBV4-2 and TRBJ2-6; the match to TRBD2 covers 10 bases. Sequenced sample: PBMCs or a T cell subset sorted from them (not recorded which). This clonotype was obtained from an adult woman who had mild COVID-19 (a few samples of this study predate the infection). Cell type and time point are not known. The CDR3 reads CASSQDSSGGAGANVLTF. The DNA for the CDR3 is TGTGCCAGCAGCCAAGATTCCAGCGGGGGGGCTGGGGCCAACGTCCTGACTTTC.